This T cell receptor (beta chain) appears in the sequencing data of a study of T cell responses to AZD1222 COVID-19 vaccine. Study-wide results and limits: Rises in breadth and depth of Spike-specific TCRs came after two AZD1222 doses.

Produced via immunoSEQ multiplex PCR; TCRdb's table is partial and in-frame only. The sample holds about 60,000 clones, 80% to 95% seen once. This clone was observed a handful of times. Its antigen is as yet unknown. This CDR3 is 16 amino acids long. Germline loops: CDR1 SGDLS, CDR2 YYNGEE. V lost 4 bases and J lost 4, with 20 bases in between. The receptor's source is an adult who received the MenACWY meningococcal vaccine as a control. Specimen: peripheral blood, collected 28 days after the second dose of the MenACWY control vaccine. V usage is TRBV9 and J usage is TRBJ2-5; D remains ambiguous. CDR3: CASSNISMDVRETQYF. The DNA for the CDR3 is TGTGCCAGCAGCAACATTTCGATGGACGTACGAGAGACCCAGTACTTC.